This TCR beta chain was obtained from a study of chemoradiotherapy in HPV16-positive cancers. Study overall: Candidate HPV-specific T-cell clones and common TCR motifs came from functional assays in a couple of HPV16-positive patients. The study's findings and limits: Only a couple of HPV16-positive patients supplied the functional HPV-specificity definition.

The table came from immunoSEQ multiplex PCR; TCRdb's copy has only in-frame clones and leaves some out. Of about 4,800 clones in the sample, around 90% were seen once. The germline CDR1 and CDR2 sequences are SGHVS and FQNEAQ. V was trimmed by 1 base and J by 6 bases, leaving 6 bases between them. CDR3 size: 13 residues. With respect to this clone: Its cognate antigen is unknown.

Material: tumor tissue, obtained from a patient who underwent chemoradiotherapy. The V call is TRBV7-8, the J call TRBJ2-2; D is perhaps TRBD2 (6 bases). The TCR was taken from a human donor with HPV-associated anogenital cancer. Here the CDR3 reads CASSLERAGELFF. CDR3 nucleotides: TGTGCCAGCAGCTTAGAGCGGGCCGGGGAGCTGTTTTTT.